The T cell receptor beta chain described here comes from a study of T-cell memory formation after mild COVID-19. A word on this clonotype: The antigen is undetermined.

MiXCR, run by TCRdb on the 5' RACE reads, gives a single entry per CDR3 protein. The table has around 450,000 distinct CDR3 sequences, more than 20% seen once. The CDR3 spans 16 residues. Per the germline V gene, CDR1 is KGHSH and CDR2 is LQKENI. Trimming took 3 bases from V and 2 from J; bases not matched to a gene: 7. Study-level findings and limits: Contracting clones from day 15 to 85 showed balanced CD4/CD8; later expanders favored CD4+. A subset of responding clones appeared in pre-infection memory, suggesting cross-reactive memory joined.

The source of this sequence is an adult woman who had mild COVID-19 (a few samples of this study predate the infection). Cell type and time point are not known. Sample: PBMCs or a T cell subset sorted from them (not recorded which). This rearrangement joins TRBV18 to TRBJ2-7; 10 bases fit TRBD1. The CDR3 DNA follows: TGTGCCAGCTCACCCAGAGGGGGGACAGGGGCCTACGAGCAGTACTTC. It codes for CASSPRGGTGAYEQYF.